The clone carrying this TCR beta chain showed up just a few times. What it recognizes is unknown. This entry comes from a study of beta chain features in type 1 diabetes. Study-wide results and caveats: Any HLA type influence on TCRB rearrangement was left unresolved here. Significant though moderate, a shortening of TCRB CDR3s appeared in all four CD4+ subsets of Type 1 diabetes patients.

The whole isolated RNA underwent reverse transcription, so sequencing captured expressed TCRB transcripts. The repertoire was sequenced with immunoSEQ multiplex PCR; TCRdb's copy has only in-frame clones and lacks some. The sample holds a few hundred thousand clones, approximately 11% seen once. The sample consisted of naive CD4+ T cells from blood. The sequence derives from a man younger than 40 with type 1 diabetes.

The CDR3 sequence: CASSMVDRASEQYF. The CDR3 nucleotides are TGTGCCAGTAGTATGGTGGACAGGGCCTCCGAGCAGTACTTC. The chain is built from TRBV19 and TRBJ2-7; 8 nucleotides match TRBD1. The CDR3 sequence is 14 residues long. After removal of 3 bases from V and 6 bases from J, the junction contained 7 bases not matched to a gene. CDR1 is LNHDA, CDR2 SQIVND, per germline (reference sequence). The whole variable domain, remainder taken from reference TRBV19 and TRBJ2-7, is DGGITQSPKYLFRKEGQNVTLSCEQNLNHDAMYWYRQDPGQGLRLIYYSQIVNDFQKGDIAEGYSVSREKKESFPLTVTSAQKNPTAFYLCASSMVDRASEQYFGPGTRLTVT.